A selection of T cell receptor beta chains follows, all from one sample in a study of T-cell reconstitution after alpha-beta-depleted transplantation in children. TCRdb passed the PCR reads through MiXCR, listing each CDR3 protein once. Of 200,000 to 250,000 distinct CDR3 sequences in the sample, 20% to 30% are singletons; the top ten hold around 4.8%. Here the sequenced sample was PBMCs, mostly from graft donor cells, taken 360 days after TCRalphabeta/CD19-depleted stem cell transplant. All receptors come from a female patient aged 2-9 years who had a stem cell transplant for congenital amegakaryocytic thrombocytopenia, so the T cells may come from the graft donor. Each CDR3 is given with its conserved first and last residue. The D gene is left open where the match is weak. A clone size is listed for some rows: how often the clone was seen (once, few, many), or a class if it is expanded.

d_call	j_call	v_call	clone_size	cdr3_nt	cdr3_aa
-	TRBJ1-6	TRBV5-1	few	TGCGCCAGCAGCACCGGGAGTTCCTATAATTCACCCCTCCACTTT	CASSTGSSYNSPLHF
-	TRBJ2-2	TRBV2	once	TGTGCCACCGGGGGACATAGGGTAACCGGGGAGCTGTTTTTT	CATGGHRVTGELFF
-	TRBJ2-4	TRBV28	few	TGTGCCAGCAGTTTAACTGGCCAGGGCCCGAACATTCAGTACTTC	CASSLTGQGPNIQYF
-	TRBJ2-5	TRBV6-5	-	TGTGCCAGCAGTTACAGGGGGGGACGGTTCAAAGAGACCCAGTACTTC	CASSYRGGRFKETQYF
TRBD1	TRBJ2-7	TRBV11-2	-	TGTGCCAGCAGCTCCGGGACAGGGGTTTTCTACGAGCTGTACTTC	CASSSGTGVFYELYF
-	TRBJ2-1	TRBV5-1	many	TGCGCCAGCACCGAACTAGCTACTATAACCAATGAGCAGTTCTTC	CASTELATITNEQFF
TRBD2	TRBJ2-5	TRBV4-3	few	TGCGCCAGCAGCCAAGATACGTTAGCGGGACAAGAGACCCAGTACTTC	CASSQDTLAGQETQYF
-	TRBJ2-1	TRBV15	few	TGTGCCACCAGCAGAGTGAAGGGGTCCTACAATGAGCAGTTCTTC	CATSRVKGSYNEQFF
-	TRBJ2-1	TRBV15	-	TGTGCCACCAGCACCAGAAGGTACAATGAGCAGTTCTTC	CATSTRRYNEQFF
-	TRBJ2-5	TRBV2	few	TGTGCCAGCAGTGGGACCCAAGGATTGGAGACCCAGTACTTC	CASSGTQGLETQYF
TRBD2	TRBJ2-5	TRBV4-2	once	TGTGCCAGCAGCCACCACAGGAAGGTGACTAGCGGGGAAGAGACCCAGTACTTC	CASSHHRKVTSGEETQYF
-	TRBJ1-5	TRBV20-1	-	TGCAGTGCTAGAGATGGGGGTGGGGGACGCAATCAGCCCCAGCATTTT	CSARDGGGGRNQPQHF
-	TRBJ2-1	TRBV5-5	few	TGTGCCAGCAGCTTTATGGGTGCGGATGAGCAGTTCTTC	CASSFMGADEQFF
TRBD1	TRBJ1-1	TRBV7-2	-	TGTGCCAGCAGCGTTCACCGGGACAGCACTGAAGCTTTCTTT	CASSVHRDSTEAFF
TRBD1	TRBJ1-1	TRBV13	-	TGTGCCAGCAGCCAGTTAAACAGGGGGAACACTGAAGCTTTCTTT	CASSQLNRGNTEAFF